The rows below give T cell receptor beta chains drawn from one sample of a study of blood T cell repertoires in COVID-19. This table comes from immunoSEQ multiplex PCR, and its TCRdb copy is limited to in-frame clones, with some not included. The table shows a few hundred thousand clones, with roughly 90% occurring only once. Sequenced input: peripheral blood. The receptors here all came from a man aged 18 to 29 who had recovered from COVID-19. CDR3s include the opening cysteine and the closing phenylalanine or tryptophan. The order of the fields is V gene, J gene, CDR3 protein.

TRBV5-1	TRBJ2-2	CASSSTTGVTGELFF
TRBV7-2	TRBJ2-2	CASSFGVTGELFF
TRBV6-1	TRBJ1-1	CASSEGRVLSSPTSSEAFF
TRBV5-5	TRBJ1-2	CASSWTGGEGYTF
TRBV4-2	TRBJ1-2	CASSQGVGQANYGYTF
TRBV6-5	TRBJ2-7	CASSYSRGLDEQYF
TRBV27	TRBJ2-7	CASSPPMTSGRYPYEQYF
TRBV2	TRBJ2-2	CASSFIATGELFF
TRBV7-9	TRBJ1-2	CASSRGQGSDGYTF
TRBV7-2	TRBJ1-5	CASSSLGGRDQPQHF
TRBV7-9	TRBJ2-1	CASSSRVSRSDNEQFF
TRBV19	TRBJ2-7	CASSTGLAGLSYEQYF
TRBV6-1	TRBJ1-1	CASSDLTGVKNTEAFF
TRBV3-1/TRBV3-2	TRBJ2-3	CASSRRTNTDTQYF
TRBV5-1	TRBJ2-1	CASSSSGSQFF
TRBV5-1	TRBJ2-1	CASSANSNEQFF
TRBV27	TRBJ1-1	CASARGTEAFF
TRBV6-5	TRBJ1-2	CASSRTGPVNYGYTF
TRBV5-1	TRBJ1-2	CASSFNPGTGDGYTF
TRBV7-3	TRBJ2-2	CASSLSGSGGGTGELFF
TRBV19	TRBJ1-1	CASSIQTGNTEAFF
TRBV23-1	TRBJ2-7	CASSPNGTGGYHEQYF
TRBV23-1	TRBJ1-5	CASNPRTGGDQPQHF
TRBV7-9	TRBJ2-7	CASSSGQGGYEQYF
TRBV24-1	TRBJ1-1	CATQGVKAVRYNTEAFF
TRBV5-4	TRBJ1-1	CASSPGVSGNEAFF